The clone carrying this T cell receptor (beta chain) is a singleton in its sample. These data come from a study of control samples from healthy donors and cancer patients. Profiled with immunoSEQ multiplex PCR; TCRdb holds only in-frame clones, not every one. The table shows about 120,000 clones, with roughly 90% occurring only once. Sequencing used blood. The sequence was collected from a man aged 18-30 years in good health.

The CDR3: CASTARVAGDDSTEAFF. The CDR3 bases are TGTGCCAGTACCGCGAGAGTCGCAGGGGATGACAGCACTGAAGCTTTCTTT. The V and J genes are TRBV19 and TRBJ1-1, with D maybe TRBD1 (6 bases). Between the trimmed V and J ends, which lost 7 bases and 4 bases, there was a span of 25 bases. The CDR3 loop spans 17 amino acids. CDR1 and CDR2 (germline): LNHDA, SQIVND (reference sequence).